This TCR beta chain originates from a study of naive and memory T cell subsets. Four PCR rounds used nested alpha and beta constant region primers plus the SP2 primer. TCRdb re-analysed the 5' RACE reads in MiXCR, keeping a single row per CDR3 protein. There are roughly 56,000 distinct CDR3 sequences in the sample; about 7.2% occur only once, and over 7.5% lies in the top ten. This clonotype occurred many times. The CDR3 runs to 15 residues. Trimming removed 2 bases from V and 7 bases from J; junction bases left unmatched: 7. CDR1 and CDR2 from the germline V gene are ENHRY and SYGVKD. TCR cDNA received a 3' ligated oligonucleotide that carried a UMI. Whole blood, over 2 ml, came from adult healthy volunteers. Cells were not sorted; total RNA input targeted roughly 1 to 1000 ng.

This TCR was recovered from a male donor in good health. The J gene is TRBJ2-3, the V gene TRBV10-3, with 9 bases identical to TRBD2. As DNA, the CDR3 is TGTGCCATCAGTGAGGGTCTAGCGGGGCTCAATACGCAGTATTTT. The encoded protein is CAISEGLAGLNTQYF.